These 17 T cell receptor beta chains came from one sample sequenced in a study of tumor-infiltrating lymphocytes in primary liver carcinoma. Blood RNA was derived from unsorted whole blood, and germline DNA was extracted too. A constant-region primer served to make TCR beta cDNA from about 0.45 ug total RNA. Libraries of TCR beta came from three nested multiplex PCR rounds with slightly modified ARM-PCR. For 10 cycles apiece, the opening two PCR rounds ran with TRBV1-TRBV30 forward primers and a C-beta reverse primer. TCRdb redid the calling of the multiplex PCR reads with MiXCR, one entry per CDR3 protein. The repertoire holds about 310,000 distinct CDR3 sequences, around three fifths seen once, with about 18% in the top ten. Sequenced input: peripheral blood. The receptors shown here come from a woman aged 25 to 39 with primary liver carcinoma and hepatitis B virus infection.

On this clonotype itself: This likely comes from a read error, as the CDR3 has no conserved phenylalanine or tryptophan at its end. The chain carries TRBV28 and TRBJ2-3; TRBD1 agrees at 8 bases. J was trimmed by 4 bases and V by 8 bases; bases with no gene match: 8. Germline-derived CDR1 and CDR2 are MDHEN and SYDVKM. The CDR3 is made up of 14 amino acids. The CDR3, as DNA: TGTGCCAGCGACCGACAGGGGATCCCAGATACGCAGTATTTA. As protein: CASDRQGIPDTQYL.

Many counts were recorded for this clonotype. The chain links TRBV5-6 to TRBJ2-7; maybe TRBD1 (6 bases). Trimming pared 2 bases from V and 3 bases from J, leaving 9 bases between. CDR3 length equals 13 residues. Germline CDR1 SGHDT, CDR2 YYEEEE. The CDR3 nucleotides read TGTGCCAGCAGCTTTTTGGACAGCTACGAGCAGTACTTC. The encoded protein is CASSFLDSYEQYF.

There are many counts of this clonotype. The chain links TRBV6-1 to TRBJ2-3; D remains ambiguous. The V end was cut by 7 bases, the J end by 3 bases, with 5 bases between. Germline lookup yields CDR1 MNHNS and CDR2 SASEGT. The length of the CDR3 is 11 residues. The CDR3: CASTITDTQYF. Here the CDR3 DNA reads TGTGCCAGCACGATTACAGATACGCAGTATTTT.

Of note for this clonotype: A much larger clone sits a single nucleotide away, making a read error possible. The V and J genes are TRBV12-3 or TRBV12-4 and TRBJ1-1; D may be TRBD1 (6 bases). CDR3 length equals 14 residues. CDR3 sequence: CACSTATGYREAFF. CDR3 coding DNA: TGTGCCTGCAGCACTGCTACAGGGTACAGAGAAGCTTTCTTT.

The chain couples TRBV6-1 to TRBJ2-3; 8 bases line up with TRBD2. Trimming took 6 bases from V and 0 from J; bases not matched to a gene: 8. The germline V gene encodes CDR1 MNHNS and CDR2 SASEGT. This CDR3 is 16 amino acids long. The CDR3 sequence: CASRAILAASTDTQYF. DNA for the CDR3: TGTGCCAGCAGGGCTATACTAGCGGCTAGCACAGATACGCAGTATTTT.

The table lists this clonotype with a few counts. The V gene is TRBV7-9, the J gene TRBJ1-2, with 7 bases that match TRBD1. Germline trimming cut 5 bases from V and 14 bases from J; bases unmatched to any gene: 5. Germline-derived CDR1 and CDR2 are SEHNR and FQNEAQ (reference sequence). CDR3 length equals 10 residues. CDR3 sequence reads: CASSLQGQTF. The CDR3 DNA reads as TGTGCCAGCAGCCTACAGGGGCAGACCTTC.

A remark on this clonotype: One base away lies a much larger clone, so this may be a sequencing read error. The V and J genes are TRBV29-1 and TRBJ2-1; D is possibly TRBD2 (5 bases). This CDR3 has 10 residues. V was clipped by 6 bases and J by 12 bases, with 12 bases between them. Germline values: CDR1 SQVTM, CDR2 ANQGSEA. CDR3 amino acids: CSVGEVGQFF. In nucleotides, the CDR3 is TGCAGCGTCGGGGAAGTAGGGCAGTTCTTC.

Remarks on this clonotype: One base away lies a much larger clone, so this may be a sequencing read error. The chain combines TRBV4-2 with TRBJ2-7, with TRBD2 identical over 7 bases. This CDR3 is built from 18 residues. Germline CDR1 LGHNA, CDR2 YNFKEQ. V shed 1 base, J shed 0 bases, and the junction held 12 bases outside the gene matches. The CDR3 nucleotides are TGTGCCAGCAGCCAAGTTCACTGTACGGCGGGAGACTCCTACGAGCAGTACTTC. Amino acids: CASSQVHCTAGDSYEQYF.

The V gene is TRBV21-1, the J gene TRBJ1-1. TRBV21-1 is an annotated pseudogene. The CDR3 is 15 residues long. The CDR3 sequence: CASSNGGREVTEAFF. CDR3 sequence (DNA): TGTGCCAGCAGCAACGGGGGGAGGGAGGTCACTGAAGCTTTCTTT.

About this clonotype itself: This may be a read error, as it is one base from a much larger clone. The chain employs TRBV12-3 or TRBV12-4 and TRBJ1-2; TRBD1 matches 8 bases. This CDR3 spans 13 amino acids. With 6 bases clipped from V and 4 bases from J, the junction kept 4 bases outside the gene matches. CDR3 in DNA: TGTGCCAGCAGGGGACAGGAGACCTATGGCTACACCTTC. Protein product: CASRGQETYGYTF.

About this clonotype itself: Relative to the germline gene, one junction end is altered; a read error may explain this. The CDR3 spells CGVEEITGELFF. CDR3 nucleotide sequence: TGCGGCGTTGAAGAAATCACCGGGGAGCTGTTTTTT. The rearrangement joins TRBV29-1 to TRBJ2-2; D remains unclear. Germline V lookup: CDR1 SQVTM, CDR2 ANQGSEA. There are 12 residues in the CDR3.

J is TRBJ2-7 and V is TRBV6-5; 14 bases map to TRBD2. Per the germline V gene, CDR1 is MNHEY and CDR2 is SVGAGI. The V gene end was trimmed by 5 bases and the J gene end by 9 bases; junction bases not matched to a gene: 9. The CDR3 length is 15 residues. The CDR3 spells CASSPPGTSGRRQYF. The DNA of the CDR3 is TGTGCCAGCAGTCCTCCCGGGACTAGCGGGAGAAGGCAGTACTTC.

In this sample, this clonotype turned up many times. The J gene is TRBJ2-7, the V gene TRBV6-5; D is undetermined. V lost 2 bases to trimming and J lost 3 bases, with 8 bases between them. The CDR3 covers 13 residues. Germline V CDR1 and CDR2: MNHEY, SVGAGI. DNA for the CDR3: TGTGCCAGCAGTTACGGGGAAATCTACGAGCAGTACTTC. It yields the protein CASSYGEIYEQYF.

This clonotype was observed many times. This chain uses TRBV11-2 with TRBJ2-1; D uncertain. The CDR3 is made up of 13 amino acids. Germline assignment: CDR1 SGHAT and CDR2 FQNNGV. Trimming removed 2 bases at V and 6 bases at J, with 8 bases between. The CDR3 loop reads CASSLRVGNEQFF. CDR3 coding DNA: TGTGCCAGCAGCTTAAGGGTGGGCAATGAGCAGTTCTTC.

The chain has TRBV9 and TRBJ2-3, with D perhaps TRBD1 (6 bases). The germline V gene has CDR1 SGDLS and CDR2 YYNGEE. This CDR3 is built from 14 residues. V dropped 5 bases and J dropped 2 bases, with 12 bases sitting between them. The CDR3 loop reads CASSKQGYTDTQYF. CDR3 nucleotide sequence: TGTGCCAGCAGTAAACAGGGCTACACAGATACGCAGTATTTT.

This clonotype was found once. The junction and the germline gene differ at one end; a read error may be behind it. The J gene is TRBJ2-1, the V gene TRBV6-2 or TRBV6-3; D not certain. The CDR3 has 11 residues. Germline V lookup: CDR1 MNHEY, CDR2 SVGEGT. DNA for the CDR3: TGTGCCAGAAGTTACAACTACGAGCAGTTCTTC. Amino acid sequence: CARSYNYEQFF.

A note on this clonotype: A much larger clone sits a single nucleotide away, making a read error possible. The CDR3 DNA follows: TGTGCCAGCAGCTTTGGACGTGCGAACACCGGGGAGCTGTTTTTT. The encoded protein is CASSFGRANTGELFF. The rearrangement joins TRBV7-9 to TRBJ2-2; D is undetermined. Germline lookup yields CDR1 SEHNR and CDR2 FQNEAQ (reference sequence). The CDR3 is 15 residues long. The V and J ends lost 3 bases and 0 bases respectively, with 8 bases between them.